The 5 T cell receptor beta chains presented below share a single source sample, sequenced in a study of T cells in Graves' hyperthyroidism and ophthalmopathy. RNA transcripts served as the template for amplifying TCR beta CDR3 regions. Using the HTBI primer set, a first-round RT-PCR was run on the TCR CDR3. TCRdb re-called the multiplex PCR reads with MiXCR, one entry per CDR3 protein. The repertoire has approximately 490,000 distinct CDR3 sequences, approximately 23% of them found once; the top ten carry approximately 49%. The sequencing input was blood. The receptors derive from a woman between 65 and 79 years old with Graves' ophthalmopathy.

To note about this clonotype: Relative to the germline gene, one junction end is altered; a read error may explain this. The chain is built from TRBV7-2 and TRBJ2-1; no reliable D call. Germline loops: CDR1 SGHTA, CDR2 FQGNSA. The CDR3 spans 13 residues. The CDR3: CAISVASYNEQFF. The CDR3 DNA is TGTGCCATCAGCGTCGCCTCCTACAATGAGCAGTTCTTC.

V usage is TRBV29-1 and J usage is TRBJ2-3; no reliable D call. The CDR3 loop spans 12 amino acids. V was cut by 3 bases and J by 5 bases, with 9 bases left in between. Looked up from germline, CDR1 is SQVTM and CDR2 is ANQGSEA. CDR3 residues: CSVDATVDTQYF. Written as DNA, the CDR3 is TGCAGCGTTGACGCTACGGTAGATACGCAGTATTTT.

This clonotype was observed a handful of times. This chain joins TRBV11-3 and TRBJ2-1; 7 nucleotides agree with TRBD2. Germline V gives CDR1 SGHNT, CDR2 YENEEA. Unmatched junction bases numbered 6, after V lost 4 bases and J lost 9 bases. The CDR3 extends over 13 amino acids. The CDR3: CASSSAGEGEQFF. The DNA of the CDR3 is TGTGCCAGCAGCTCGGCTGGGGAGGGTGAGCAGTTCTTC. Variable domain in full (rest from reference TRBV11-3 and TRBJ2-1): EAGVVQSPRYKIIEKKQPVAFWCNPISGHNTLYWYLQNLGQGPELLIRYENEEAVDDSQLPKDRFSAERLKGVDSTLKIQPAELGDSAVYLCASSSAGEGEQFFGPGTRLTVL.

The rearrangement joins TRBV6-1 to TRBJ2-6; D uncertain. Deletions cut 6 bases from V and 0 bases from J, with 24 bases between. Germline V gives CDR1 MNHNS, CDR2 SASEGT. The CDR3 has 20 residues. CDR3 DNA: TGTGCCAGCAGCTCCTTAAACCCAGCAGCCTTCTTCTCTGGGGCCAACGTCCTGACTTTC. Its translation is CASSSLNPAAFFSGANVLTF.

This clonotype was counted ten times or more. The CDR3 nucleotides read TGTGCCAGCAGTTTACGGCTAGCGAGCAATGAGCAGTTCTTC. Translated: CASSLRLASNEQFF. This chain connects TRBV12-3 or TRBV12-4 to TRBJ2-1, with a possible D match to TRBD2 (6 bases). V lost 2 bases and J lost 6, with 11 bases in between. CDR3 length: 14 residues.